The TCR beta chain described here comes from a study of shared clonotypes between healthy human individuals. The V segment lost 4 bases and the J segment 6 bases; nucleotides outside the gene matches: 12. Germline values: CDR1 SGHTA, CDR2 FQGTGA. The CDR3 spans 16 residues. The assay was immunoSEQ multiplex PCR, and TCRdb's table has in-frame clones only and misses some. The table lists about 2.3 million clones, 92% of them singletons. This clone was observed once. The chain couples TRBV7-3 to TRBJ2-3; 8 bases are shared with TRBD2. The sample taken for sequencing was naive CD4+ T cells from PBMCs. Subset: CD45RA+ positively selected. The clonotype comes from a young man in good health. Some clones in this sample may be carry-over from other donors' samples. CDR3 nucleotides: TGTGCCAGCAGCTCCCGAGCAGGACTAGCCTCGGATACGCAGTATTTT. Translated: CASSSRAGLASDTQYF. Based on the CDR3 plus reference TRBV7-3 and TRBJ2-3, the full variable domain is GAGVSQTPSNKVTEKGKYVELRCDPISGHTALYWYRQSLGQGPEFLIYFQGTGAADDSGLPNDRFFAVRPEGSVSTLKIQRTERGDSAVYLCASSSRAGLASDTQYFGPGTRLTVL.